The clone carrying this T cell receptor beta chain was recorded only once. This specimen belongs to a study of blood T cell repertoires in COVID-19. Study context: There were acute and convalescent COVID-19 samples, and they came from the United States, Italy and Spain. Sources were T cells, B-cell-depleted T cells, or PBMCs; the material itself was cDNA or gDNA.

Germline V lookup: CDR1 LGHDT, CDR2 YNNKEL (reference sequence). The CDR3 runs to 13 residues. V was pared by 0 bases and J by 8 bases, with 10 bases between. Here immunoSEQ multiplex PCR was the method, and the copy in TCRdb shows in-frame clones only, minus some. The sample includes approximately 50,000 clones, roughly nine tenths of them seen just once. This TCR came from a human donor in a cohort sampled during active COVID-19. The V gene is TRBV3-1 (or the pseudogene TRBV3-2), the J gene TRBJ1-2, with TRBD1 as a possible D gene (5 bases). Sequencing was performed on peripheral blood. This CDR3 reads CASSQDWAGGYTF. In nucleotides, the CDR3 is TGTGCCAGCAGCCAAGATTGGGCAGGGGGCTACACCTTC.